This TCR beta chain was observed in a study of blood T cells in healthy people across ages. Broader study findings: Naive CD4+ cells and diversity were both higher in long-lived donors than in aged donors.

This CDR3 spans 14 amino acids. Germline V CDR1 and CDR2: DFQATT, SNEGSKA (reference sequence). With 0 bases removed from V and 7 bases from J, the gap between germline ends came to 13 bases. The second PCR ran roughly 6 to 11 cycles with a sample-barcoded 5' primer and J-beta primers. TCRdb called the 5' RACE reads again in MiXCR, with one record for every CDR3 protein. Of nearly 800,000 distinct CDR3 sequences detected, roughly 56% appear once; the ten largest clones hold more than 25%. The draw of peripheral blood yielded ten milliliters from each donor. Total RNA extracted from each sample amounted to at least 5 micrograms. As for this clonotype: The antigen is undetermined.

The clonotype originates from a man between 40 and 49 years old in good health. The sequenced sample consisted of blood. The chain uses TRBV20-1 and TRBJ1-5; D possibly corresponds to TRBD1 (5 bases). In nucleotides, the CDR3 is TGCAGTGCTAGAGAGAGGGGCCTTCAGCAGCCCCAGCATTTT. Its translation is CSARERGLQQPQHF.